A single sample gave rise to the 24 T cell receptor beta chains below, sequenced in a study of T cell repertoires in cytomegalovirus infection. These receptors' antigens are unknown. TCRdb re-derived calls from the reads in MiXCR, one entry per CDR3 protein. Of approximately 910,000 distinct CDR3 sequences listed, around 30% were seen once; the top ten hold more than 13%. The input for sequencing was cultured CD8+ T cells from PBMCs, taken from culture after CMV antigen stimulation. These receptor sequences come from a human donor in good health (CMV status not recorded). Some clones in this sample may be carry-over from other donors' samples.

This clonotype came up a few times. It may be a read error: a sequence one base away is much more abundant. The chain carries TRBV7-8 and TRBJ1-5; perhaps TRBD1 as D (5 bases). The CDR3 has 16 residues. CDR1 and CDR2 (germline): SGHVS, FQNEAQ. V lost 1 base and J lost 3, with 13 bases in between. DNA of the CDR3: TGTGCCAGCAGCTTAGGGGGGTTCTACGACAATCAGCCCCAGCATTTT. This sequence encodes CASSLGGFYDNQPQHF.

The V call is TRBV27, the J call TRBJ1-2; the match to TRBD1 covers 8 bases. The junction had 8 bases not matched to a gene; V was cut back by 5 bases and J by 3 bases. Germline CDR1 MNHEY, CDR2 SMNVEV (reference sequence). The CDR3 spans 15 residues. CDR3 protein: CASSKQGETYYGYTF. CDR3 sequence (DNA): TGTGCCAGCAGTAAACAGGGGGAAACTTACTATGGCTACACCTTC.

Of note for this clonotype: The junction differs from germline at one of its ends, possibly a read error. The chain recombines TRBV7-9 with TRBJ1-4; no definite D call. The CDR3 runs to 14 residues. Germline-derived CDR1 and CDR2 are SEHNR and FQNEAQ (reference sequence). The CDR3 reads CASSFVGTKEKLFF. The CDR3 bases are TGTGCCAGCAGCTTCGTGGGTACTAAAGAAAAACTGTTTTTT.

A few counts support this clonotype. The chain employs TRBV10-3 and TRBJ2-3, with 9 nucleotides matching TRBD2. Germline-derived CDR1 and CDR2 are ENHRY and SYGVKD. There are 16 residues in the CDR3. V was pared by 0 bases and J by 9 bases, with 10 bases of the junction left unmatched. In DNA, the CDR3 is TGTGCCATCAGTGAGTCGCGGGGGGGCGAGAAAGGCACGCAGTATTTT. As protein: CAISESRGGEKGTQYF.

The chain employs TRBV7-9 and TRBJ1-2, with D possibly being TRBD1 (6 bases). Trimming cost V 4 bases and J 9 bases, with 21 bases left between them. Germline V gene sequence: CDR1 SEHNR, CDR2 FQNEAQ (reference sequence). This CDR3 has 15 residues. CDR3 nucleotide sequence: TGTGCCAGCAGCTCCCTTGAGGGGGAAGGGACGAGCTACACCTTC. Its translation: CASSSLEGEGTSYTF.

The chain joins TRBV6-2 or TRBV6-3 to TRBJ2-5; 10 bases line up with TRBD2. Germline values: CDR1 MNHEY, CDR2 SVGEGT. There are 15 residues in the CDR3. The trim removed 5 bases at V and 5 bases at J, leaving 8 bases unmatched. In DNA form, the CDR3 reads TGTGCCAGCAGTACCAGCGGGGGGGCCTTGGAGACCCAGTACTTC. Protein: CASSTSGGALETQYF.

Worth noting for this clonotype: A much larger clone sits a single nucleotide away, making a read error possible. The chain uses TRBV12-3 or TRBV12-4 and TRBJ1-6; TRBD1 agrees at 8 bases. The CDR3 consists of 16 residues. The CDR3 region has the DNA TGTGTCAGCAGTTTAGTACCAGGGGGCGTCAATTCACCCCTCCACTTT. Its translation is CVSSLVPGGVNSPLHF.

This clonotype occurred a few times. This rearrangement joins TRBV4-1 to TRBJ2-3; no clear D gene. Germline CDR1 MGHRA, CDR2 YSYEKL. V was shortened by 0 bases and J by 7 bases, with 11 bases between the two germline ends. This CDR3 spans 14 amino acids. The CDR3 DNA sequence: TGCGCCAGCAGCCAAGATCTTAGGGTTCATACGCAGTATTTT. Translating gives CASSQDLRVHTQYF.

This clonotype appeared a few times. J is TRBJ2-3 and V is TRBV4-1; TRBD2 agrees at 9 bases. Germline values: CDR1 MGHRA, CDR2 YSYEKL. The CDR3 sequence is 15 residues long. The junction had 9 bases not matched to a gene; V was cut back by 6 bases and J by 5 bases. The CDR3 is CASRPSRGGQDTQYF. CDR3 in DNA: TGCGCCAGCAGGCCCTCGCGGGGGGGCCAAGATACGCAGTATTTT.

The chain uses TRBV7-2 and TRBJ2-3; 14 bases are shared with TRBD2. In germline, CDR1 is SGHTA, CDR2 FQGNSA. This CDR3 contains 18 residues. With 5 bases clipped from V and 0 bases from J, the junction kept 7 bases outside the gene matches. The CDR3, as DNA: TGTGCCAGCAGCACCAGGACTAGCGGGGGGACTAGCACAGATACGCAGTATTTT. Translation gives CASSTRTSGGTSTDTQYF.

At least ten counts were recorded for this clonotype. This rearrangement joins TRBV7-9 to TRBJ1-1, with TRBD1 identical over 7 bases. Trimming cost V 5 bases and J 3 bases; bases outside gene matches: 6. The germline gives CDR1 SEHNR, CDR2 FQNEAQ (reference sequence). The CDR3 loop spans 14 amino acids. The CDR3 spells CASSPPTGYTEAFF. Written as DNA, the CDR3 is TGTGCCAGCAGCCCCCCGACAGGGTACACTGAAGCTTTCTTT.

The chain is built from TRBV7-9 and TRBJ1-3, with D uncertain. The CDR3 has 16 residues. Germline CDR1 and CDR2: SEHNR and FQNEAQ (reference sequence). Trimming took off 5 bases at V and 0 bases at J, with 14 bases between the two ends. The CDR3 spells CASSHPRNSSGNTIYF. The CDR3 region has the DNA TGTGCCAGCAGCCACCCAAGGAACAGCTCTGGAAACACCATATATTTT.

V and J are TRBV2 and TRBJ2-5, with 12 positions matching TRBD2. Germline V gives CDR1 SNHLY, CDR2 FYNNEI. The CDR3 contains 16 residues. The V segment lost 3 bases and the J segment 5 bases; nucleotides outside the gene matches: 7. DNA of the CDR3: TGTGCCAGCAGTGACCTAGCGGGGGGGCCAATGGAGACCCAGTACTTC. Its translation: CASSDLAGGPMETQYF.

This clonotype occurred many times. The gene calls are TRBV7-6 and TRBJ2-7, with D possibly being TRBD2 (5 bases). This CDR3 contains 15 residues. CDR1 and CDR2 (germline): SGHVS, FNYEAQ. Trimming shortened V by 0 bases and J by 2 bases, and 11 bases separated the two germline ends. CDR3: CASSLAPGSTYEQYF. The CDR3 region has the DNA TGTGCCAGCAGCTTAGCACCGGGATCGACCTACGAGCAGTACTTC.

This clonotype turned up a few times. V and J are TRBV7-8 and TRBJ2-7; tentatively, D is TRBD1 (6 bases). The CDR3 is 13 residues long. Trimming removed 4 bases at V and 3 bases at J, with 10 bases between. Germline loops: CDR1 SGHVS, CDR2 FQNEAQ. This chain's CDR3 is CASSYGTFYEQYV. In nucleotides, the CDR3 is TGTGCCAGCAGCTACGGGACATTCTACGAGCAGTACGTC.

This clonotype was seen a handful of times. The chain recombines TRBV12-3 or TRBV12-4 with TRBJ1-5; D perhaps matches TRBD1 (6 bases). V dropped 2 bases and J dropped 0 bases, with 14 bases sitting between them. CDR3 length equals 17 residues. In nucleotides, the CDR3 is TGTGCCAGCAGTTTAAACAGGGACTTATATAGCAATCAGCCCCAGCATTTT. Protein: CASSLNRDLYSNQPQHF.

The rearrangement joins TRBV27 to TRBJ2-7; 10 bases fit TRBD2. This CDR3 comprises 16 residues. CDR1 is MNHEY, CDR2 SMNVEV, per germline (reference sequence). The V segment lost 2 bases and the J segment 3 bases; nucleotides outside the gene matches: 7. The CDR3 protein is CASSLTSGEWGYEQYF. CDR3 bases: TGTGCCAGCAGTTTAACTAGCGGGGAATGGGGCTACGAGCAGTACTTC.

This rearrangement joins TRBV2 to TRBJ1-1, with TRBD1 identical over 8 bases. With V trimmed by 7 bases and J by 0 bases, 10 bases remained unmatched. Germline lookup yields CDR1 SNHLY and CDR2 FYNNEI. This CDR3 spans 16 amino acids. CDR3 protein: CASTRGQGAMNTEAFF. In DNA, the CDR3 is TGTGCCAGCACCCGAGGACAGGGAGCCATGAACACTGAAGCTTTCTTT.

Comment on this clonotype: A much larger clone sits a single nucleotide away, making a read error possible. V usage is TRBV7-8 and J usage is TRBJ2-2; D gene unclear. CDR1 is SGHVS, CDR2 FQNEAQ, per germline. The CDR3 spans 13 residues. The CDR3 loop is CVSSLDRTGELFF. The DNA for the CDR3 is TGTGTCAGCAGCTTAGATCGCACCGGGGAGCTGTTTTTT.

This clonotype turned up a few times. The chain carries TRBV5-6 and TRBJ1-1; 9 bases line up with TRBD1. The germline V gene has CDR1 SGHDT and CDR2 YYEEEE. The junction had 8 bases not matched to a gene; V was cut back by 3 bases and J by 2 bases. CDR3 size: 16 residues. For the CDR3, the DNA is TGTGCCAGCAGCTGGACAGGGGCACCGGATAACACTGAAGCTTTCTTT. Its protein product is CASSWTGAPDNTEAFF.

This clonotype showed up many times. CDR3 coding DNA: TGTGCCAGCAGCTTAGCATCAGGGTGGGAGACCCAGTACTTC. Translated: CASSLASGWETQYF. J is TRBJ2-5 and V is TRBV7-8, with TRBD1 as a possible D gene (5 bases). The V gene lost 0 bases and the J gene lost 5 bases, with 10 bases spanning the gap. CDR3 length: 14 residues. Germline V gene lookup returns CDR1 SGHVS and CDR2 FQNEAQ.

Comments on this clonotype: Given a much more abundant clone one base away, this may be a read error. The chain joins TRBV7-6 to TRBJ1-1; D ambiguous. Germline CDR1 and CDR2: SGHVS and FNYEAQ. This CDR3 spans 14 amino acids. CDR3 DNA sequence: TGTGCCAACAGCCTTTCGTTGGGAAGTGATGAAGCTTTCTTT. Translated: CANSLSLGSDEAFF.

V gene TRBV7-8 combines with J gene TRBJ2-3; TRBD2 matches at 15 bases. The CDR3 totals 20 residues. Trimming cost V 4 bases and J 0 bases; bases outside gene matches: 11. Germline CDR1 reads SGHVS; CDR2 reads FQNEAQ. Here the CDR3 reads CASSSGLRTSGGESTDTQYF. The CDR3 DNA reads TGTGCCAGCAGCTCAGGGCTTCGGACTAGCGGGGGGGAGAGCACAGATACGCAGTATTTT.

This chain joins TRBV6-6 and TRBJ1-3, with D tentatively TRBD1 (5 bases). This CDR3 is built from 17 residues. The V end lost 0 bases, the J end lost 4 bases, and 16 bases lay between the germline ends. Germline CDR1 MNHNY, CDR2 SVGAGI (reference sequence). CDR3 in DNA: TGTGCCAGCAGTTACTCAAAAGGCGGGGCGCTGGGAAACACCATATATTTT. Its protein product is CASSYSKGGALGNTIYF.